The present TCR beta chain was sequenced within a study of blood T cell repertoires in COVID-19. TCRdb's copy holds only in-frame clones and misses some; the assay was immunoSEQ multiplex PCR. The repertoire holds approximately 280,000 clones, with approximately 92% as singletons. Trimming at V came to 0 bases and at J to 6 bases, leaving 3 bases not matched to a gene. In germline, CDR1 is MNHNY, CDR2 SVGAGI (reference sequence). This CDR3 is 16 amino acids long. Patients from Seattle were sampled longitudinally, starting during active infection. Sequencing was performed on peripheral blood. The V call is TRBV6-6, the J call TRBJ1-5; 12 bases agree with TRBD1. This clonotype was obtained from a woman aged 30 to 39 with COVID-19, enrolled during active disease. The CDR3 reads CASSYSGTGGSQPQHF. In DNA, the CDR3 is TGTGCCAGCAGTTACTCGGGGACAGGGGGCAGTCAGCCCCAGCATTTT.